This TCR beta chain emerged from a study of T-cell reconstitution after alpha-beta-depleted transplantation in children. Overall study results and limits: The main origin of T-cell counts and diversity one year after transplant was newly produced T cells. Alpha-beta T cells about two months after transplant reportedly derived from several hundred expanded graft clones. The origin of high day-60 TCRbeta diversity in some patients lay in surviving recipient T cells and thymic progenitors.

The CDR3 spans 16 residues. V lost 4 bases and J lost 6; bases outside the gene matches: 12. Germline values: CDR1 DFQATT, CDR2 SNEGSKA (reference sequence). This clonotype was seen only a few times. What it binds is unknown. Preparation of the TCRbeta library involved a method that used unique molecular identifiers. MiXCR, run by TCRdb on the PCR reads, gives a single entry per CDR3 protein. This table holds roughly 790,000 distinct CDR3 sequences, around 17% found once. The genes are TRBV20-1 and TRBJ2-1; TRBD2 agrees at 10 bases. The starting material was PBMCs, mostly from graft donor cells, obtained 360 days after TCRalphabeta/CD19-depleted stem cell transplant. This sequence originates from a male patient aged 5 to 17 who had a stem cell transplant for acute lymphoblastic leukemia, so the T cells may come from the graft donor. The CDR3 loop is CSATKASGSGINEQFF. CDR3 in DNA: TGCAGTGCTACGAAGGCTAGCGGGAGTGGAATCAATGAGCAGTTCTTC.